This T cell receptor beta chain was captured by sequencing in a study of T cell responses to AZD1222 COVID-19 vaccine. Study background: Analyses pooled second doses at about 4 or about 12 weeks. Study-level points and caveats: Nearly half of spike-specific TCRs reportedly target unmutated variant regions.

The repertoire was sequenced with immunoSEQ multiplex PCR; TCRdb's copy has only in-frame clones and lacks some. The data hold around 130,000 clones, with roughly nine tenths observed a single time. V lost 2 bases to trimming and J lost 5 bases, with 9 bases between them. The germline V gene encodes CDR1 MNHEY and CDR2 SVGAGI. CDR3 length equals 14 residues. Worth noting for this clone: Its antigen is unknown.

Sample: peripheral blood, taken on day 0 of AZD1222 vaccination. The sequence was collected from an adult in good health. J is TRBJ2-2 and V is TRBV6-5; D remains unclear. CDR3 nucleotides: TGTGCCAGCAGTTACAAGATATCGACCGGGGAGCTGTTTTTT. It specifies CASSYKISTGELFF.